Below are 17 T cell receptor beta chains sequenced from a single sample in a study of blood T cell repertoires in COVID-19. Libraries were prepared by immunoSEQ multiplex PCR; TCRdb keeps only in-frame clonotypes and omits some of them. The repertoire includes around 300,000 clones, roughly nine tenths of them detected once, and 0.94% sits in the top ten. Material for sequencing was peripheral blood. All receptors come from a woman aged 40 to 55 who had recovered from COVID-19.

The rearrangement uses TRBV10-3 and TRBJ2-7; D is possibly TRBD1 (6 bases). The CDR3 runs 13 residues. Germline lookup yields CDR1 ENHRY and CDR2 SYGVKD. Trimming removed 3 bases from V and 2 bases from J, with 8 bases in between. The DNA of the CDR3 is TGTGCCATCAGTGAAGGACAGCCCTACGAGCAGTACTTC. It codes for CAISEGQPYEQYF.

The sample holds one count of this clone. The chain employs TRBV5-4 and TRBJ2-2, with a weak D call TRBD2 (6 bases). The V gene lost 0 bases and the J gene lost 3 bases, with 12 bases spanning the gap. The CDR3 is made up of 16 amino acids. Germline V gene sequence: CDR1 SGHNT, CDR2 YYREEE (reference sequence). CDR3 region: CASSLEGGGDTGELFF. As DNA, the CDR3 is TGTGCCAGCAGCTTGGAGGGAGGAGGCGACACCGGGGAGCTGTTTTTT.

This rearrangement joins TRBV10-3 to TRBJ2-1, with 12 bases lining up with TRBD2. The germline V gene encodes CDR1 ENHRY and CDR2 SYGVKD. The CDR3 sequence is 23 residues long. Unmatched junction bases numbered 30, after V lost 9 bases and J lost 3 bases. CDR3 coding DNA: TGTGCCATTTCCGGACTAGCGGGATCACCAAACCCAGGGACCCACTCAGGCTACAATGAGCAGTTCTTC. As protein: CAISGLAGSPNPGTHSGYNEQFF.

The genes are TRBV7-2 and TRBJ1-5; 7 positions agree with TRBD1. V trimming: 1 base; J trimming: 0 bases; junction bases outside the gene matches: 3. The V gene's germline CDR1 is SGHTA and CDR2 FQGNSA. The CDR3 is 16 amino acids. The CDR3 nucleotides read TGTGCCAGCAGCTTAGGAGGGGGCGCTAGCAATCAGCCCCAGCATTTT. This translates into CASSLGGGASNQPQHF. The whole variable domain, filled in from reference TRBV7-2 and TRBJ1-5, reads GAGVSQSPSNKVTEKGKDVELRCDPISGHTALYWYRQSLGQGLEFLIYFQGNSAPDKSGLPSDRFSAERTGGSVSTLTIQRTQQEDSAVYLCASSLGGGASNQPQHFGDGTRLSIL.

The V gene is TRBV25-1, the J gene TRBJ1-5, with D uncertain. This CDR3 is built from 14 residues. Looked up from germline, CDR1 is MGHDK and CDR2 is SYGVNS. The germline V and J ends were trimmed by 0 bases and 4 bases, with 7 bases remaining between them. CDR3 nucleotides: TGTGCCAGCAGTGAATATGGAGGGAATCAGCCCCAGCATTTT. Translating it yields CASSEYGGNQPQHF.

This chain links TRBV7-9 with TRBJ1-2; 8 bases are a match to TRBD1. This CDR3 is 15 amino acids long. The J segment lost 6 bases and the V segment lost 0 bases, leaving 6 bases of the junction unmatched. CDR1 SEHNR and CDR2 FQNEAQ come from the germline V gene (reference sequence). CDR3 DNA sequence: TGTGCCAGCAGCTTAGCGTATGGACAGGGTAATGGCTACACCTTC. Translation: CASSLAYGQGNGYTF.

This clone occurred once. The J gene is TRBJ2-5, the V gene TRBV10-3; 7 bases are a match to TRBD1. This CDR3 contains 15 residues. Germline loops: CDR1 ENHRY, CDR2 SYGVKD. V was clipped by 3 bases and J by 3 bases; unmatched bases: 7. CDR3 amino acids: CAISESGTEKETQYF. CDR3 sequence (DNA): TGTGCCATCAGTGAATCGGGGACAGAGAAAGAGACCCAGTACTTC.

The genes are TRBV28 and TRBJ1-1; 10 bases agree with TRBD1. The V and J ends lost 4 bases and 1 base, in that order; junction bases with no gene match: 6. CDR3 size: 16 residues. Germline-derived CDR1 and CDR2 are MDHEN and SYDVKM. The CDR3 sequence: CASSSGTGAGNTEAFF. The DNA for the CDR3 is TGTGCCAGCAGTTCAGGGACAGGGGCGGGGAACACTGAAGCTTTCTTT. The whole variable domain, remainder taken from reference TRBV28 and TRBJ1-1, is DVKVTQSSRYLVKRTGEKVFLECVQDMDHENMFWYRQDPGLGLRLIYFSYDVKMKEKGDIPEGYSVSREKKERFSLILESASTNQTSMYLCASSSGTGAGNTEAFFGQGTRLTVV.

The chain recombines TRBV11-3 with TRBJ2-1, with TRBD2 identical over 7 bases. The germline gives CDR1 SGHNT, CDR2 YENEEA. The V and J ends lost 8 bases and 6 bases, in that order; junction bases with no gene match: 7. The CDR3 contains 13 residues. CDR3 residues: CASGKTSPNEQFF. The CDR3 nucleotides are TGTGCCAGCGGAAAGACTAGCCCCAATGAGCAGTTCTTC.

The chain is built from TRBV28 and TRBJ2-7, with TRBD2 matching 7 bases. The J segment lost 0 bases and the V segment lost 0 bases, leaving 8 bases of the junction unmatched. In germline, CDR1 is MDHEN, CDR2 SYDVKM. The CDR3 is 17 residues long. The CDR3 sequence is CASSLWGLAVSSYEQYF. CDR3 in DNA: TGTGCCAGCAGTTTATGGGGGCTAGCGGTCAGCTCCTACGAGCAGTACTTC.

The rearrangement joins TRBV23-1 to TRBJ2-2; 7 nucleotides line up with TRBD1. TRBV23-1 is filed as an ORF, its function uncertain. This CDR3 is built from 15 residues. Losses at the gene ends were 8 bases for V and 3 bases for J; bases not matched to a gene: 9. This chain's CDR3 is CASGRTGPDTGELFF. The CDR3 bases are TGCGCCAGCGGACGGACAGGCCCAGACACCGGGGAGCTGTTTTTT.

This chain connects TRBV3-1 (or the pseudogene TRBV3-2) to TRBJ2-2; possible D gene TRBD2, 6 bases. V gave up 4 bases and J gave up 6 bases, with 15 bases separating them. This CDR3 is 15 amino acids long. Germline CDR1 LGHDT, CDR2 YNNKEL (reference sequence). The CDR3 nucleotides read TGTGCCAGCAGCCCAGATTGGAGCGGGTCCGGGGAGCTGTTTTTT. Amino acid sequence: CASSPDWSGSGELFF.

This chain connects TRBV4-1 to TRBJ2-1, with 10 bases identical to TRBD2. The germline CDR1 and CDR2 sequences are MGHRA and YSYEKL. V lost 3 bases, J lost 3 bases, and 8 bases stayed unmatched. This CDR3 region has 17 residues. CDR3 sequence reads: CASSHFSAGGLYNEQFF. The CDR3 DNA reads TGCGCCAGCAGCCACTTTTCAGCGGGAGGGCTCTACAATGAGCAGTTCTTC.

The chain links TRBV5-8 to TRBJ1-1, with TRBD1 identical over 8 bases. The V and J ends lost 1 base and 0 bases, in that order; junction bases with no gene match: 5. Germline loops: CDR1 SGHTS, CDR2 YDEGEE. The length of the CDR3 is 16 residues. This CDR3 reads CASSLSAGGLNTEAFF. CDR3 DNA sequence: TGTGCCAGCAGCTTGTCGGCAGGGGGCTTGAACACTGAAGCTTTCTTT.

The chain employs TRBV3-1 (or the pseudogene TRBV3-2) and TRBJ1-1; 7 bases map to TRBD1. The germline CDR1 and CDR2 sequences are LGHDT and YNNKEL (reference sequence). With 2 bases clipped from V and 5 bases from J, the junction kept 5 bases outside the gene matches. The CDR3 contains 14 residues. The CDR3 DNA reads as TGTGCCAGCAGCCAAAACAGGGGCGATACTGAAGCTTTCTTT. Translation gives CASSQNRGDTEAFF.

This clone was counted once. The V gene is TRBV29-1, the J gene TRBJ2-1; 8 nucleotides line up with TRBD2. In germline, CDR1 is SQVTM, CDR2 ANQGSEA. The V gene end was trimmed by 7 bases and the J gene end by 2 bases; junction bases not matched to a gene: 10. The CDR3 sequence is 15 residues long. CDR3: CSAPYGGGPYNEQFF. The CDR3 DNA follows: TGCAGCGCTCCTTACGGCGGGGGGCCCTACAATGAGCAGTTCTTC.

The chain joins TRBV6-5 to TRBJ1-2; D call uncertain. The CDR3 length is 12 residues. The V end lost 4 bases, the J end lost 4 bases, and 7 bases lay between the germline ends. Germline CDR1 is MNHEY and CDR2 is SVGAGI. In DNA, the CDR3 is TGTGCCAGCAGTTCCGGGAGCTATGGCTACACCTTC. As protein: CASSSGSYGYTF.